The 22 T cell receptor beta chains in this list originate from one sample, sequenced in a study of T cell repertoires in cytomegalovirus infection. TCRdb itself ran the reads through MiXCR, one entry per CDR3 protein. This sample has about 250,000 distinct CDR3 sequences; around 6.2% occur once, and the top ten carry roughly 6%. The sample consisted of PBMCs. Receptors were obtained from a human donor in good health (CMV status not recorded). Some clones in this sample may be carry-over from other donors' samples.

This clonotype showed up many times. This chain uses TRBV29-1 with TRBJ2-1; the D gene is possibly TRBD2 (5 bases). The CDR3 length is 19 residues. Trimming took off 0 bases at V and 1 base at J, with 22 bases between the two ends. Germline CDR1 is SQVTM and CDR2 is ANQGSEA. For the CDR3, the DNA is TGCAGCGTTGAAGATGTCCAGACACAGTCGGGGTCTTCCTACAATGAGCAGTTCTTC. It is translated as CSVEDVQTQSGSSYNEQFF.

In this sample, this clonotype turned up many times. V is TRBV20-1 and J is TRBJ2-3, with D perhaps being TRBD1 or TRBD2 (5 bases each). Trimming cost V 3 bases and J 2 bases, with 12 bases left between them. This CDR3 spans 14 amino acids. Looked up from germline, CDR1 is DFQATT and CDR2 is SNEGSKA (reference sequence). CDR3 DNA: TGCAGTGCTAGGGAGCGTGGGACCACAGATACGCAGTATTTT. It encodes CSARERGTTDTQYF.

This clonotype was observed a handful of times. This may stem from a read error, because a much larger clone lies one nucleotide away. The V call is TRBV11-2, the J call TRBJ1-4; D gene unclear. Germline loops: CDR1 SGHAT, CDR2 FQNNGV. The length of the CDR3 is 13 residues. In nucleotides, the CDR3 is TGTCCCAGCAGCTTAGGCACTAATGAAAAACTGTTTTTT. Protein product: CPSSLGTNEKLFF.

This clonotype was observed many times. The V call is TRBV7-2, the J call TRBJ1-1; no clear D gene. V shed 5 bases and J shed 0 bases, with 13 bases lying between them. Looked up from germline, CDR1 is SGHTA and CDR2 is FQGNSA. CDR3 length: 15 residues. In DNA, the CDR3 is TGTGCCAGCAGCGTAGGCAGTCAAATGAACACTGAAGCTTTCTTT. Translated: CASSVGSQMNTEAFF.

This clonotype has ten or more counts. This chain links TRBV28 with TRBJ1-5; D remains unclear. The CDR3 runs 13 residues. V lost 2 bases and J lost 7, with 9 bases in between. CDR1 and CDR2 from the germline V gene are MDHEN and SYDVKM. In nucleotides, the CDR3 is TGTGCCAGCAGTTTACGGGCAGCCCAGCCCCAGCATTTT. Amino acid sequence: CASSLRAAQPQHF. The complete variable domain, with remaining parts taken from reference TRBV28 and TRBJ1-5, reads DVKVTQSSRYLVKRTGEKVFLECVQDMDHENMFWYRQDPGLGLRLIYFSYDVKMKEKGDIPEGYSVSREKKERFSLILESASTNQTSMYLCASSLRAAQPQHFGDGTRLSIL.

At least ten counts were recorded for this clonotype. The V and J genes are TRBV7-2 and TRBJ2-3; D not certain. Between the trimmed V and J ends, which lost 2 bases and 5 bases, there was a span of 11 bases. The germline V gene has CDR1 SGHTA and CDR2 FQGNSA. There are 14 residues in the CDR3. CDR3 bases: TGTGCCAGCAGCTTATCGTCTACCGGAGATACGCAGTATTTT. Amino acid sequence: CASSLSSTGDTQYF. Variable domain in full (rest from reference TRBV7-2 and TRBJ2-3): GAGVSQSPSNKVTEKGKDVELRCDPISGHTALYWYRQSLGQGLEFLIYFQGNSAPDKSGLPSDRFSAERTGGSVSTLTIQRTQQEDSAVYLCASSLSSTGDTQYFGPGTRLTVL.

This clonotype has at least ten counts. The J gene is TRBJ2-7, the V gene TRBV7-2, with 12 bases matching TRBD2. V shed 0 bases, J shed 12 bases, and the junction held 9 bases outside the gene matches. CDR3 length: 15 amino acids. From germline, CDR1 is SGHTA and CDR2 FQGNSA. As DNA, the CDR3 is TGTGCCAGCAGCTTAGCTCCGGGACTAGCGGGTGGGGCGTACTTC. This translates into CASSLAPGLAGGAYF.

The chain couples TRBV3-1 to TRBJ2-3; D not certain. This CDR3 has 16 amino acids. Germline CDR1 LGHDT, CDR2 YNNKEL (reference sequence). V dropped 6 bases and J dropped 1 base, with 17 bases sitting between them. The CDR3 coding sequence is TGTGCCAGCAGACCGACTGCGGTGGTTGGCACAGATACGCAGTATTTT. Its protein is CASRPTAVVGTDTQYF.

This sequence joins TRBV29-1 and TRBJ2-1; D may correspond to TRBD1 or TRBD2 (5 bases each). Germline assignment: CDR1 SQVTM and CDR2 ANQGSEA. V lost 8 bases and J 3 bases, leaving 14 bases between the germline ends. The CDR3 consists of 13 residues. The CDR3 coding sequence is TGCAGCTGTGCAGGGAGACTCTACAATGAGCAGTTCTTC. It specifies CSCAGRLYNEQFF.

This clonotype was observed at least ten times. V is TRBV7-2 and J is TRBJ1-2; D is uncertain. Germline V gene lookup returns CDR1 SGHTA and CDR2 FQGNSA. Between the trimmed V and J ends, which lost 5 bases and 2 bases, there was a span of 6 bases. The CDR3 has 12 amino acids. CDR3 protein: CASSELNYGYTF. The CDR3 coding sequence is TGTGCCAGCAGCGAGCTGAACTATGGCTACACCTTC.

This clonotype was recorded many times. This rearrangement joins TRBV6-2 or TRBV6-3 to TRBJ2-1; 7 bases map to TRBD2. Germline V gene lookup returns CDR1 MNHEY and CDR2 SVGEGT. The junction had 2 bases not matched to a gene; V was cut back by 2 bases and J by 4 bases. The CDR3 runs 14 residues. The CDR3 sequence: CASSYRGEYNEQFF. The CDR3 DNA reads as TGTGCCAGCAGTTACCGGGGGGAGTACAATGAGCAGTTCTTC.

The CDR3 is CASSSPRDSHTEAFF. In DNA, the CDR3 is TGTGCCAGCAGCTCCCCCCGGGACAGCCACACTGAAGCTTTCTTT. The chain carries TRBV7-9 and TRBJ1-1, with 7 bases aligning to TRBD1. The CDR3 loop spans 15 amino acids. Germline CDR1 and CDR2: SEHNR and FQNEAQ (reference sequence). With V trimmed by 4 bases and J by 3 bases, 8 bases remained unmatched.

The V and J genes are TRBV4-3 and TRBJ1-2; no reliable D call. There are 14 residues in the CDR3. With 0 bases removed from V and 1 base from J, the gap between germline ends came to 6 bases. Germline V gene lookup returns CDR1 LGHNA and CDR2 YSLEER. The CDR3: CASSQEIFNYGYTF. CDR3 bases: TGCGCCAGCAGCCAAGAAATCTTTAACTATGGCTACACCTTC.

Regarding this clonotype: This may stem from a read error, because a much larger clone lies one nucleotide away. V gene TRBV20-1 combines with J gene TRBJ2-1; possible D gene TRBD1, 5 bases. V shed 1 base and J shed 1 base, with 11 bases lying between them. Germline V lookup: CDR1 DFQATT, CDR2 SNEGSKA (reference sequence). This CDR3 is built from 15 residues. The CDR3 loop reads CSARAIQGSYNEQFF. The CDR3 DNA is TGCAGTGCTAGAGCAATCCAGGGATCCTACAATGAGCAGTTCTTC.

CDR3 DNA: TGTGCCAGCAGCCGTGGAGGGGGGGTTGCCAATGAGCAGTTCTTC. This translates into CASSRGGGVANEQFF. The chain links TRBV5-6 to TRBJ2-1, with TRBD2 as a possible D gene (7 bases). CDR3 length: 15 residues. Germline CDR1 and CDR2: SGHDT and YYEEEE. V lost 4 bases and J lost 6, with 17 bases in between.

This clonotype came up many times. The chain joins TRBV20-1 to TRBJ1-1; D unclear. V was pared by 6 bases and J by 0 bases, with 14 bases between. CDR3 length: 14 residues. Germline CDR1 reads DFQATT; CDR2 reads SNEGSKA (reference sequence). The CDR3 loop reads CSAYERTVNTEAFF. As DNA, the CDR3 is TGCAGTGCGTACGAGCGGACGGTGAACACTGAAGCTTTCTTT.

This clonotype was found many times. The V call is TRBV7-2, the J call TRBJ1-3, with D possibly TRBD1 on 6 matching bases. Germline loops: CDR1 SGHTA, CDR2 FQGNSA. Deletions cut 5 bases from V and 7 bases from J, with 18 bases between. This CDR3 is built from 15 residues. The CDR3 protein is CASSPDGGQGNTIYF. In nucleotides, the CDR3 is TGTGCCAGCAGCCCCGACGGGGGGCAAGGGAACACCATATATTTT.

This clonotype has at least ten counts. The chain links TRBV6-2 or TRBV6-3 to TRBJ2-4; a weak D match, TRBD1 (7 bases). The CDR3 consists of 16 residues. V lost 3 bases and J 5 bases, leaving 17 bases between the germline ends. Per germline, CDR1 MNHEY and CDR2 SVGEGT. CDR3 amino acids: CASSYQGGVGENIQYF. Written as DNA, the CDR3 is TGTGCCAGCAGTTATCAGGGGGGCGTTGGAGAAAACATTCAGTACTTC.

This clonotype has ten or more counts. The rearrangement joins TRBV7-3 to TRBJ1-1; perhaps TRBD1 as D (5 bases). There are 14 residues in the CDR3. Looked up from germline, CDR1 is SGHTA and CDR2 is FQGTGA. V was cut by 5 bases and J by 1 base, with 11 bases left in between. The CDR3 reads CASSPGGANTEAFF. In DNA form, the CDR3 reads TGTGCCAGCAGCCCAGGAGGGGCGAACACTGAAGCTTTCTTT.

The chain recombines TRBV14 with TRBJ2-5; 7 positions agree with TRBD1. This CDR3 contains 18 residues. The V gene end was trimmed by 1 base and the J gene end by 4 bases; junction bases not matched to a gene: 15. Germline V gene data show CDR1 as SGHDN and CDR2 as FVKESK. The CDR3 loop reads CASSQGVSGTALRETQYF. The CDR3 DNA is TGTGCCAGCAGCCAAGGTGTCTCCGGGACAGCGCTCCGAGAGACCCAGTACTTC.

At least ten counts were recorded for this clonotype. The rearrangement links TRBV7-2 to TRBJ1-1; D unclear. This CDR3 spans 13 amino acids. CDR1 and CDR2 (germline): SGHTA, FQGNSA. V lost 9 bases and J 4 bases, leaving 15 bases between the germline ends. Here the CDR3 DNA reads TGTGCCAGTTGGGGAGGGTGGAGCACTGAAGCTTTCTTT. Protein: CASWGGWSTEAFF.

This clonotype occurred a few times. CDR3 sequence (DNA): TGTGCCAGCAGTTTTTCTGTGGGGCCGGGAGATACGCAGTATTTT. Encoded protein: CASSFSVGPGDTQYF. The V and J genes are TRBV12-3 or TRBV12-4 and TRBJ2-3; TRBD1 is a possible D gene (5 bases). V was pared by 3 bases and J by 5 bases, with 15 bases between. This CDR3 contains 15 residues.